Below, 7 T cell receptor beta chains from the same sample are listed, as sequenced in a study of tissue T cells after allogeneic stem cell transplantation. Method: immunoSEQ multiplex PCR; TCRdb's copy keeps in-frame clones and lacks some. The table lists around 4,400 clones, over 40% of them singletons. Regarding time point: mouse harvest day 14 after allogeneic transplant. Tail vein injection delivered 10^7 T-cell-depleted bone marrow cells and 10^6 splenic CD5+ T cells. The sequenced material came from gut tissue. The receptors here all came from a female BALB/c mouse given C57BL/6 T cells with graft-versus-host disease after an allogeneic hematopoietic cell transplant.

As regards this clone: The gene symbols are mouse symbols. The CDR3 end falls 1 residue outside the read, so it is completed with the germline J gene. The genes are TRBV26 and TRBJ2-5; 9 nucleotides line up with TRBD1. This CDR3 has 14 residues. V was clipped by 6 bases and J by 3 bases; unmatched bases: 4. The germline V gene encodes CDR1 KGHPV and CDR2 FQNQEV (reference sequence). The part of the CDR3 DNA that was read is TGTGCCAGCAGCCCCGACAGGGGGCAAGACACCCAGTAC. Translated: CASSPDRGQDTQY. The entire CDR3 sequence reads CASSPDRGQDTQYF.

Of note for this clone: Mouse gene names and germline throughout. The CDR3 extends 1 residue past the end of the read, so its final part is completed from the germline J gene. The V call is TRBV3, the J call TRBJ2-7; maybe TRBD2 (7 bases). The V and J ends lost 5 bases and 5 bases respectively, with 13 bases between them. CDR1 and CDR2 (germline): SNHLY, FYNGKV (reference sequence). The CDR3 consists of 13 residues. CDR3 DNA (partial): TGTGCCAGCAGCGTTAGAGGGGGGGATGAACAGTAC. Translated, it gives CASSVRGGDEQY. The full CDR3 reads CASSVRGGDEQYF. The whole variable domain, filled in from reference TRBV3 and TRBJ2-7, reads GPKVLQIPSHQIIDMGQMVTLNCDPVSNHLYFYWYKQILGQQMEFLVNFYNGKVMEKSKLFKDQFSVERPDGSYFTLKIQPTALEDSAVYFCASSVRGGDEQYFGPGTRLTVL.

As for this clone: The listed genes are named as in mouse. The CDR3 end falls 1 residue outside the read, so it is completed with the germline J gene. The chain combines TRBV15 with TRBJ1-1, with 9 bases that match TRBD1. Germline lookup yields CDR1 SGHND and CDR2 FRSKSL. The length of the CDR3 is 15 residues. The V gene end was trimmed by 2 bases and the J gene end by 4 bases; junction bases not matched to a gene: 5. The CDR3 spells CASSLTGGAGTEVFF. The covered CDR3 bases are TGTGCCAGCAGTTTAACAGGGGGCGCGGGCACAGAAGTCTTC.

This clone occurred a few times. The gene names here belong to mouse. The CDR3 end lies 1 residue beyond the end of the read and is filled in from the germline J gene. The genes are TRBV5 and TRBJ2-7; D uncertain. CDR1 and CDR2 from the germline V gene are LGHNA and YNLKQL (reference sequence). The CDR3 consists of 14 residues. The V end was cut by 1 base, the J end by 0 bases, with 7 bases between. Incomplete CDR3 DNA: TGTGCCAGCAGCCAAGGCCGGAGCTCCTATGAACAGTAC. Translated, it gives CASSQGRSSYEQY. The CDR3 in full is CASSQGRSSYEQYF.

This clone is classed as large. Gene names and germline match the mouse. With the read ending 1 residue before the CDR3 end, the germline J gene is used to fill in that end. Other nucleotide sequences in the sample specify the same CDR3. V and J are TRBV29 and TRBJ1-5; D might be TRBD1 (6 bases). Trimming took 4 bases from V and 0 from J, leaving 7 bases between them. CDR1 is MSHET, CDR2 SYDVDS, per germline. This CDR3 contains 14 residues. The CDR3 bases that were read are TGTGCTAGCAGTTGGGACAATAACAACCAGGCTCCGCTT. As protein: CASSWDNNNQAPL. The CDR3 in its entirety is CASSWDNNNQAPLF.

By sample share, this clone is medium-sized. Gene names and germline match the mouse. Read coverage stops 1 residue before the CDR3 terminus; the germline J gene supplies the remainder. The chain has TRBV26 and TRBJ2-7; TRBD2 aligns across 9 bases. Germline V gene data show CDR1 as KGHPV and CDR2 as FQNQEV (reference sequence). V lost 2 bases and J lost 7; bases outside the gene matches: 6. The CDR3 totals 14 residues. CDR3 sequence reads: CASSLSGGALEQYF. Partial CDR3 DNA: TGTGCCAGCAGTCTGAGTGGGGGGGCGCTGGAACAGTAC.

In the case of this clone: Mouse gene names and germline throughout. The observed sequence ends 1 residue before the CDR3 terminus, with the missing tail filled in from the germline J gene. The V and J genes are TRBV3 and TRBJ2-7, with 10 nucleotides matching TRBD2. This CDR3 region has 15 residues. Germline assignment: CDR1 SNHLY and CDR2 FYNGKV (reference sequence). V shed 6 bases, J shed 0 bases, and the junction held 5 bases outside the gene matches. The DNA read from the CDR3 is TGTGCCAGCAGTCGGACTGGGGGTAGCTCCTATGAACAGTAC. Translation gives CASSRTGGSSYEQY. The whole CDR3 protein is CASSRTGGSSYEQYF.